The 17 T cell receptor beta chains presented below share a single source sample, sequenced in a study of vaccination and CD4 T cells after COVID-19. No antigens are known for them. Cultured CD4+ T cell DNA was sequenced using the Oncomine TCR Beta short-read assay. TCRdb analysed the PCR reads with MiXCR anew, one entry per CDR3 protein. The table records several thousand distinct CDR3 sequences, roughly 20% of them present only once. The sample's treatment: roughly ten-day PBMC culture with coronavirus spike peptide pools or control peptides (ViraFEST assay). This sample comprised CD4+ T cells from blood, cultured in vitro, obtained after SARS-CoV-2 vaccination. The receptors come from a human donor who had recovered from COVID-19.

This clonotype was seen only a few times. This chain connects TRBV4-1 to TRBJ1-2, with D unresolved. The CDR3 spans 15 residues. Trimming pared 0 bases from V and 9 bases from J, leaving 17 bases between. From germline, CDR1 is MGHRA and CDR2 YSYEKL. CDR3 nucleotides: TGCGCCAGCAGCCAAGAACCCGGGAGCGAAAGGAGCTACACCTTC. It yields the protein CASSQEPGSERSYTF.

The chain uses TRBV10-1 and TRBJ1-1; D gene uncertain. Per the germline V gene, CDR1 is WNHNN and CDR2 is SYGVQD (reference sequence). The length of the CDR3 is 15 residues. Trimming cost V 6 bases and J 0 bases, with 14 bases left between them. DNA for the CDR3: TGCGCCAGCAGGAAGGTGGAACAGATGAACACTGAAGCTTTCTTT. Amino acids: CASRKVEQMNTEAFF.

Only a few counts were recorded for this clonotype. The chain joins TRBV24-1 to TRBJ2-5; TRBD2 might be the D (6 bases). The CDR3 length is 18 residues. The germline CDR1 and CDR2 sequences are KGHDR and SFDVKD. The V gene lost 0 bases and the J gene lost 4 bases, with 20 bases spanning the gap. This CDR3 reads CATSDLQGAFSGRETQYF. Written as DNA, the CDR3 is TGTGCCACCAGTGATTTGCAAGGGGCTTTCTCCGGGAGAGAGACCCAGTACTTC.

This clonotype was seen once. The rearrangement links TRBV4-1 to TRBJ1-2; D unresolved. Between the trimmed V and J ends, which lost 2 bases and 4 bases, there was a span of 8 bases. CDR1 MGHRA and CDR2 YSYEKL come from the germline V gene. The CDR3 is 13 residues long. The DNA for the CDR3 is TGCGCCAGCAGCCAACAAGAGGGCTATGGCTACACCTTC. Amino acid sequence: CASSQQEGYGYTF.

This clonotype is medium-sized. This chain joins TRBV28 and TRBJ1-5, with a possible D match to TRBD1 (6 bases). From germline, CDR1 is MDHEN and CDR2 SYDVKM. The CDR3 is made up of 11 amino acids. Trimming shortened V by 10 bases and J by 4 bases, and 8 bases separated the two germline ends. This chain's CDR3 is CATTGNQPQHF. For the CDR3, the DNA is TGTGCCACCACAGGGAATCAGCCCCAGCATTTT. Based on the CDR3 plus reference TRBV28 and TRBJ1-5, the full variable domain is DVKVTQSSRYLVKRTGEKVFLECVQDMDHENMFWYRQDPGLGLRLIYFSYDVKMKEKGDIPEGYSVSREKKERFSLILESASTNQTSMYLCATTGNQPQHFGDGTRLSIL.

The chain employs TRBV18 and TRBJ1-1, with D possibly being TRBD1 (6 bases). V gave up 1 base and J gave up 8 bases, with 11 bases separating them. From germline, CDR1 is KGHSH and CDR2 LQKENI. The CDR3 spans 13 residues. The CDR3 DNA is TGTGCCAGCTCACCACGGGGGCAGGGGGAAGCTTTCTTT. This codes for CASSPRGQGEAFF.

This clonotype has more than one count but fewer than ten. V is TRBV5-6 and J is TRBJ1-6, with D hard to call. The germline gives CDR1 SGHDT, CDR2 YYEEEE. The length of the CDR3 is 15 residues. Trimming took 4 bases from V and 7 from J, leaving 15 bases between them. CDR3 nucleotides: TGTGCCAGCAGCCCCCCCAGTGCTTGGAATTCACCCCTCCACTTT. Translated, it gives CASSPPSAWNSPLHF.

Concerning this clonotype: It may be a read error: a sequence one base away is much more abundant. The chain combines TRBV20-1 with TRBJ1-1; a possible D gene is TRBD1 (5 bases). Trimming cost V 2 bases and J 2 bases, with 9 bases left between them. From germline, CDR1 is DFQATT and CDR2 SNEGSKA (reference sequence). The CDR3 has 13 amino acids. CDR3 bases: TGCAGTGCTAGACGGGGGGTTAACACTGAAGCTTTCTTT. Its translation: CSARRGVNTEAFF.

Turning to this clonotype: A much larger clone differs by one base, so this may be a read error. This chain links TRBV20-1 with TRBJ1-2; 7 bases are shared with TRBD1. This CDR3 has 12 residues. V dropped 4 bases and J dropped 8; count of bases not matched to a gene: 7. Germline CDR1 and CDR2: DFQATT and SNEGSKA (reference sequence). CDR3 sequence reads: CSAMTGRLGYTF. The CDR3 DNA is TGCAGTGCTATGACAGGGAGGCTCGGCTACACCTTC.

This clonotype was detected a few times. V usage is TRBV20-1 and J usage is TRBJ2-2, with D tentatively TRBD2 (5 bases). The V gene lost 8 bases and the J gene lost 3 bases, with 10 bases spanning the gap. The V gene's germline CDR1 is DFQATT and CDR2 SNEGSKA (reference sequence). CDR3 size: 12 residues. The CDR3 is CSRGRHTGELFF. The CDR3 DNA sequence: TGCAGTCGGGGAAGGCACACCGGGGAGCTGTTTTTT.

This clonotype is labeled as medium-sized. This chain connects TRBV20-1 to TRBJ1-2; possibly TRBD1 for D (5 bases). This CDR3 is 15 amino acids long. Between the trimmed V and J ends, which lost 5 bases and 0 bases, there was a span of 16 bases. Germline V gene data show CDR1 as DFQATT and CDR2 as SNEGSKA (reference sequence). The CDR3 DNA reads as TGCAGTGCTGCCGGGACGGCTAAAGCTAACTATGGCTACACCTTC. The encoded protein is CSAAGTAKANYGYTF.

This clonotype has just one count. The chain carries TRBV4-2 and TRBJ1-1; D is unresolved. The CDR3 length is 15 residues. Per the germline V gene, CDR1 is LGHNA and CDR2 is YNFKEQ. Trimming left V 0 bases short and J 3 bases short, with 11 bases between. The CDR3 protein is CASSQDFGRDTEAFF. In DNA form, the CDR3 reads TGTGCCAGCAGCCAAGATTTTGGTAGGGACACTGAAGCTTTCTTT.

V gene TRBV20-1 combines with J gene TRBJ1-1; D is perhaps TRBD1 (6 bases). Germline-derived CDR1 and CDR2 are DFQATT and SNEGSKA (reference sequence). The CDR3 runs 14 residues. The V and J ends lost 1 base and 0 bases respectively, with 9 bases between them. In nucleotides, the CDR3 is TGCAGTGCTAGAGTGGGGGCCATGAACACTGAAGCTTTCTTT. Protein sequence: CSARVGAMNTEAFF.

This chain links TRBV5-4 with TRBJ1-2, with 7 bases matching TRBD1. The CDR3 has 15 amino acids. Germline assignment: CDR1 SGHNT and CDR2 YYREEE (reference sequence). The V gene end was trimmed by 0 bases and the J gene end by 7 bases; junction bases not matched to a gene: 9. In DNA form, the CDR3 reads TGTGCCAGCAGCTTGGCCGACAGGGCCCAATCTGGCTACACCTTC. Translating it yields CASSLADRAQSGYTF.

The chain is built from TRBV18 and TRBJ1-1; maybe TRBD1 (6 bases). This CDR3 is built from 18 residues. CDR1 and CDR2 (germline): KGHSH, LQKENI. V was cut by 3 bases and J by 6 bases, with 26 bases left in between. This CDR3 is CASSPQARIVGGAAEAFF. In DNA form, the CDR3 reads TGTGCCAGCTCACCTCAGGCCCGAATTGTGGGGGGGGCCGCTGAAGCTTTCTTT. Drawing the rest from reference TRBV18 and TRBJ1-1, the complete variable domain is NAGVMQNPRHLVRRRGQEARLRCSPMKGHSHVYWYRQLPEEGLKFMVYLQKENIIDESGMPKERFSAEFPKEGPSILRIQQVVRGDSAAYFCASSPQARIVGGAAEAFFGQGTRLTVV.

This clonotype was seen just once. This likely reflects a read error, since a far larger clone is one base away. The chain couples TRBV20-1 to TRBJ2-7, with 8 bases aligning to TRBD1. Trimming took 2 bases from V and 7 from J; bases not matched to a gene: 16. This CDR3 has 16 residues. Germline V gene data show CDR1 as DFQATT and CDR2 as SNEGSKA (reference sequence). CDR3 DNA sequence: TGCAGTGCTAGACCCGTTCAGGGGGCGAGGTTGAATGAGCAGTACTTC. It is translated as CSARPVQGARLNEQYF.

The J gene is TRBJ2-7, the V gene TRBV14, with TRBD1 matching 7 bases. V lost 4 bases and J lost 2; bases outside the gene matches: 14. The CDR3 sequence is 17 residues long. In germline, CDR1 is SGHDN, CDR2 FVKESK. CDR3 nucleotide sequence: TGTGCCAGCAGCCTCCGGACAGGCCAGCCTGACCCCTACGAGCAGTACTTC. This translates into CASSLRTGQPDPYEQYF.